The following is a T cell receptor beta chain sequence with its context. This specimen comes from a study of neoadjuvant nivolumab and ipilimumab in lung cancer. Some clones are missing from TCRdb's copy, which holds only in-frame ones; the method was immunoSEQ multiplex PCR. Found here are roughly 20,000 clones, less than 85% of them singletons; the top ten hold more than 20%. The sequencing here drew on peripheral blood, taken before neoadjuvant nivolumab, alone or with ipilimumab. The origin of this receptor is an adult with non-small cell lung cancer.

CDR3 amino acids: CASMVSSTDTQYF. The CDR3 DNA is TGTGCCAGTATGGTCTCCAGCACAGATACGCAGTATTTT. The chain combines TRBV19 with TRBJ2-3; D is unresolved. The CDR3 runs to 13 residues. Trimming shortened V by 7 bases and J by 0 bases, and 8 bases separated the two germline ends. Germline values: CDR1 LNHDA, CDR2 SQIVND (reference sequence).